This T cell receptor (beta chain) was found in a study of CD8 T cells in ankylosing spondylitis. Study outcomes and limitations: Relatively rare in peripheral blood, disease-linked clones were also CD8+.

As for this clonotype: The antigen is undetermined.

TCRdb recomputed calls from the 5' RACE reads with MiXCR, one row per CDR3 protein. The sample shows 130,000 or so distinct CDR3 sequences, 7% of them seen only once. Sequencing used blood, either unsorted or a sorted T cell fraction (not recorded which). The sequence derives from a male donor with ankylosing spondylitis or in good health (not recorded which).

CDR3 amino acids: CASSGQGAPDTGELFF. CDR3 nucleotide sequence: TGCGCCAGCAGTGGACAGGGGGCGCCGGACACCGGGGAGCTGTTTTTT. The V call is TRBV10-1, the J call TRBJ2-2, with TRBD1 matching 10 bases. The V and J ends lost 4 bases and 3 bases, in that order; junction bases with no gene match: 5. The germline V gene has CDR1 WNHNN and CDR2 SYGVQD (reference sequence). The CDR3 loop spans 16 amino acids.